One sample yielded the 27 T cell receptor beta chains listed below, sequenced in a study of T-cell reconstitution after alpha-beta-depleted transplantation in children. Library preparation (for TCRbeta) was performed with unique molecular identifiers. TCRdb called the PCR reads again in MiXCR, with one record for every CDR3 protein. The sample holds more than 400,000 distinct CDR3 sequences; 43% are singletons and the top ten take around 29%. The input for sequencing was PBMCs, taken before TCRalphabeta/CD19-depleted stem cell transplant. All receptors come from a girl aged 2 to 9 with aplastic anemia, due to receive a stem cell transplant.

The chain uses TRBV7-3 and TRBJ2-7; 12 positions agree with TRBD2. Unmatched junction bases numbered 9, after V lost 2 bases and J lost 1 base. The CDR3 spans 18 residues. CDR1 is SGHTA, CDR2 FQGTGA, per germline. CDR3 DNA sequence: TGTGCCAGCAGCTTAGTGCCTCTAGCGGGGGGGCTTTCCTACGAGCAGTACTTC. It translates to CASSLVPLAGGLSYEQYF. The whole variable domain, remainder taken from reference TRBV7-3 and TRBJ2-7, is GAGVSQTPSNKVTEKGKYVELRCDPISGHTALYWYRQSLGQGPEFLIYFQGTGAADDSGLPNDRFFAVRPEGSVSTLKIQRTERGDSAVYLCASSLVPLAGGLSYEQYFGPGTRLTVT.

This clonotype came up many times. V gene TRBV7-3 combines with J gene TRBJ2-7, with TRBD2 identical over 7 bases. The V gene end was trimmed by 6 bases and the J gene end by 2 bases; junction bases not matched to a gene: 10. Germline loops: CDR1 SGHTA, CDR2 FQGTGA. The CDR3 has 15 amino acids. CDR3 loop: CASSYPGTIAYEQYF. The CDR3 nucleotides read TGTGCCAGCAGTTACCCAGGGACTATCGCCTACGAGCAGTACTTC.

CDR3 in DNA: TGTGCCAGCAGTTATGTCCGAGACAGGGGGTCTGGGGCCAACGTCCTGACTTTC. Translation: CASSYVRDRGSGANVLTF. This sequence joins TRBV6-5 and TRBJ2-6, with 9 bases matching TRBD1. V shed 3 bases, J shed 1 base, and the junction held 7 bases outside the gene matches. The germline CDR1 and CDR2 sequences are MNHEY and SVGAGI. The CDR3 has 18 residues.

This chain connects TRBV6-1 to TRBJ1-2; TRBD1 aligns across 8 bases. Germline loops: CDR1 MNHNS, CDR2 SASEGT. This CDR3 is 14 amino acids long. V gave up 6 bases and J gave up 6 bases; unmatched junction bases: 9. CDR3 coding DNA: TGTGCCAGCAGACTCACGGACAGGGCCCATGGCTACACCTTC. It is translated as CASRLTDRAHGYTF.

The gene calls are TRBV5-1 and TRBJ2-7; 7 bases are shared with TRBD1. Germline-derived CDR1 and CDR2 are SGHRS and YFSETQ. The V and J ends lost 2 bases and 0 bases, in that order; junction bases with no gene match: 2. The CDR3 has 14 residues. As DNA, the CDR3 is TGCGCCAGCAGCTTTTGGGACAGCTCCTACGAGCAGTACTTC. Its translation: CASSFWDSSYEQYF.

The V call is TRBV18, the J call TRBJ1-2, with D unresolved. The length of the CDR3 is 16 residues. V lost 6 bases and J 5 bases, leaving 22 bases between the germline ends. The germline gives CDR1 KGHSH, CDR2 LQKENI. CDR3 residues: CASSPNRQVQSYGYTF. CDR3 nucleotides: TGTGCCAGCTCTCCGAACCGCCAGGTCCAATCGTATGGCTACACCTTC.

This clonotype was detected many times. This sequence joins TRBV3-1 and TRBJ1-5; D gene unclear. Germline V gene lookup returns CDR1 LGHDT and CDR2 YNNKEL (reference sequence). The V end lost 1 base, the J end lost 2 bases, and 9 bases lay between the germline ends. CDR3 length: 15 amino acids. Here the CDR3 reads CASSQGPWGNQPQHF. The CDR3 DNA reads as TGTGCCAGCAGCCAAGGACCCTGGGGCAATCAGCCCCAGCATTTT. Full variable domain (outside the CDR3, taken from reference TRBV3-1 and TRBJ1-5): DTAVSQTPKYLVTQMGNDKSIKCEQNLGHDTMYWYKQDSKKFLKIMFSYNNKELIINETVPNRFSPKSPDKAHLNLHINSLELGDSAVYFCASSQGPWGNQPQHFGDGTRLSIL.

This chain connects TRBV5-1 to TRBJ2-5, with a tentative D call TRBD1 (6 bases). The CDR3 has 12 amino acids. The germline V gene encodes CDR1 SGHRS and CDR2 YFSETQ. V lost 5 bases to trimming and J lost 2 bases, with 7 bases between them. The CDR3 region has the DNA TGCGCCAGCAGGGGGACACAAGAGACCCAGTACTTC. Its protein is CASRGTQETQYF.

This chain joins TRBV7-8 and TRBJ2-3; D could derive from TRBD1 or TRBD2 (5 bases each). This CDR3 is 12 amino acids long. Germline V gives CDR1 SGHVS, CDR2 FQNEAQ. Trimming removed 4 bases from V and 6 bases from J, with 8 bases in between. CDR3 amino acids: CASSWDRDTQYF. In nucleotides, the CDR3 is TGTGCCAGCAGCTGGGACCGGGATACGCAGTATTTT.

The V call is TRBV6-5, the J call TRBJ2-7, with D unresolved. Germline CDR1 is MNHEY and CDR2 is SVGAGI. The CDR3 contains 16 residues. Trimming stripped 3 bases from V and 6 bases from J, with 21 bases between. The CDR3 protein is CASSYYEPRARFEQYF. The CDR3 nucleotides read TGTGCCAGCAGTTATTACGAGCCTCGGGCCCGGTTCGAGCAGTACTTC.

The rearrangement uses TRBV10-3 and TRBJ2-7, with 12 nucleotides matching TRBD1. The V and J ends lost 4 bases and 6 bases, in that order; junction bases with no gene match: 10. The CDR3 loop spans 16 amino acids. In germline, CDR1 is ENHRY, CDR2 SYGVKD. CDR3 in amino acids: CAISAAPGQGAVEQYF. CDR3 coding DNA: TGTGCCATCAGTGCTGCACCGGGACAGGGGGCCGTCGAGCAGTACTTC.

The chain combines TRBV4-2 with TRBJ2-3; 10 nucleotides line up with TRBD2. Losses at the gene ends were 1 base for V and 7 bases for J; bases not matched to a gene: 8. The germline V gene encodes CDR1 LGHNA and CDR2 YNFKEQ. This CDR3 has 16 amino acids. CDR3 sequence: CASSQGASGGAYTQYF. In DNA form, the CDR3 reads TGTGCCAGCAGCCAAGGGGCTAGCGGGGGCGCCTATACGCAGTATTTT.

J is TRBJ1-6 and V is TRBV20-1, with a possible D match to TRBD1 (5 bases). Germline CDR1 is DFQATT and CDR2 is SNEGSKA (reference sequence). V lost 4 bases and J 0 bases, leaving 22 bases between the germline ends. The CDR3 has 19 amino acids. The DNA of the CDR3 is TGCAGTGCTAAACGGAGGGTGGGGGTGAGAAGCTCCTATAATTCACCCCTCCACTTT. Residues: CSAKRRVGVRSSYNSPLHF.

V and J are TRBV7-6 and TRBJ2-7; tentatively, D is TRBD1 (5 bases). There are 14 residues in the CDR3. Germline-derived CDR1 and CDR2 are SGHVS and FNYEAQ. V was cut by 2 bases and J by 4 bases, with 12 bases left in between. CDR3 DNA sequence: TGTGCCAGCAGCTTACCGGGCAGGGCTTACGAGCAGTACTTC. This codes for CASSLPGRAYEQYF.

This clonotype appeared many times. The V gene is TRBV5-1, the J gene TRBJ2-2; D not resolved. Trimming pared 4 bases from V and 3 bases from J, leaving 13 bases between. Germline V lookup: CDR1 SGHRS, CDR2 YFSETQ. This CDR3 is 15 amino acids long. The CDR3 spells CASSPGYLDTGELFF. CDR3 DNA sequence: TGCGCCAGCAGCCCAGGTTACTTAGACACCGGGGAGCTGTTTTTT.

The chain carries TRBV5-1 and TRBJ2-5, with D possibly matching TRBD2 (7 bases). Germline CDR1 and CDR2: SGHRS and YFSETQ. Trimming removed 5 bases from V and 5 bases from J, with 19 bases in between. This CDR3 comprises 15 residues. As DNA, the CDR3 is TGCGCCAGCAGAAGGGAGGGGGTAAGGGAGGAGACCCAGTACTTC. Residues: CASRREGVREETQYF.

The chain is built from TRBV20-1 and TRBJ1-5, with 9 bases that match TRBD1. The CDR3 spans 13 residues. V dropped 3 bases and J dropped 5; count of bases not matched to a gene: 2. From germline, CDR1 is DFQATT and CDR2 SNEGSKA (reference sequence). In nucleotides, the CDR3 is TGCAGTGCTAGTAGGACAGGGGATCAGCCCCAGCATTTT. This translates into CSASRTGDQPQHF.

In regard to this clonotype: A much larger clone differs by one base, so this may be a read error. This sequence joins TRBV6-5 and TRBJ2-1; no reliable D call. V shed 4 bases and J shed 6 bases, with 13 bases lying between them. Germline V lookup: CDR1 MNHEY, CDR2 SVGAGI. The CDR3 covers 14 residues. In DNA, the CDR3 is TGTGCCAGCAGTTCCTCTGTCTGGTTCAATGAGCAGTTCTTC. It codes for CASSSSVWFNEQFF.

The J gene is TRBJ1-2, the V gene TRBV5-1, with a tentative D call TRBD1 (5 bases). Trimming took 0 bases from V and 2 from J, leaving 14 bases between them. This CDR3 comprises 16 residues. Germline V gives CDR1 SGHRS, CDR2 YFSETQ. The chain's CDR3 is CASSLAYGGDNYGYTF. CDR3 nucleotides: TGCGCCAGCAGCTTGGCCTATGGAGGGGACAACTATGGCTACACCTTC.

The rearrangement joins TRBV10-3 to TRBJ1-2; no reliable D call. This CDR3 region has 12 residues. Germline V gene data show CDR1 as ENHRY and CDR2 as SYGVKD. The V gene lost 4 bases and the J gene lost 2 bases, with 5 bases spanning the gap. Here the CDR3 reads CAISGSNYGYTF. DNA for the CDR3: TGTGCCATCAGTGGATCGAACTATGGCTACACCTTC.

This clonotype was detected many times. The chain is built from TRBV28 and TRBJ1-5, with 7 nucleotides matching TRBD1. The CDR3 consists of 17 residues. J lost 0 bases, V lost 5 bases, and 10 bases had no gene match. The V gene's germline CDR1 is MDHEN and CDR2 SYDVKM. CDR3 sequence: CASSPWTGDASNQPQHF. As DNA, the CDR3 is TGTGCCAGCAGTCCATGGACAGGTGATGCTAGCAATCAGCCCCAGCATTTT.

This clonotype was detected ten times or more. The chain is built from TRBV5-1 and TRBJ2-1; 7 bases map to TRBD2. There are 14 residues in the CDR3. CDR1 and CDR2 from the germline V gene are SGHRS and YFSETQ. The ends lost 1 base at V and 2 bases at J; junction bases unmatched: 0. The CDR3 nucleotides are TGCGCCAGCAGCTTGAGCGGGGCCTACAATGAGCAGTTCTTC. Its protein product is CASSLSGAYNEQFF.

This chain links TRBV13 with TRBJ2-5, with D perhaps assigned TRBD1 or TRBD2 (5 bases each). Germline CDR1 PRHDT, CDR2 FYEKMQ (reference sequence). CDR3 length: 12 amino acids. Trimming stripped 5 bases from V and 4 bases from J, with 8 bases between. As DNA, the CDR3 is TGTGCCAGCAGCCAGAGGGGAGAGACCCAGTACTTC. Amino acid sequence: CASSQRGETQYF.

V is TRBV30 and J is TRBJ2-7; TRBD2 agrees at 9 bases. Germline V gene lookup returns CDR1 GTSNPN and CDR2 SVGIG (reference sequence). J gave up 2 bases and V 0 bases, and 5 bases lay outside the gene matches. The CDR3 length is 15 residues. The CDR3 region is CAWSVVGGRAYEQYF. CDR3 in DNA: TGTGCCTGGAGTGTTGTTGGCGGGAGGGCCTACGAGCAGTACTTC. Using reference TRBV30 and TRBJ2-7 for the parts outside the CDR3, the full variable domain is SQTIHQWPATLVQPVGSPLSLECTVEGTSNPNLYWYRQAAGRGLQLLFYSVGIGQISSEVPQNLSASRPQDRQFILSSKKLLLSDSGFYLCAWSVVGGRAYEQYFGPGTRLTVT.

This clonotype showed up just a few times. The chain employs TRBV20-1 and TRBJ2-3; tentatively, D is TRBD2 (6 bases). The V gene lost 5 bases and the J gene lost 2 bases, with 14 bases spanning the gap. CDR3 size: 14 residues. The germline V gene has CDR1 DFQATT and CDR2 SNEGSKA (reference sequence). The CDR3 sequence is CSAVPGLVTDTQYF. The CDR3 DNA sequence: TGCAGTGCTGTGCCGGGACTCGTCACAGATACGCAGTATTTT.

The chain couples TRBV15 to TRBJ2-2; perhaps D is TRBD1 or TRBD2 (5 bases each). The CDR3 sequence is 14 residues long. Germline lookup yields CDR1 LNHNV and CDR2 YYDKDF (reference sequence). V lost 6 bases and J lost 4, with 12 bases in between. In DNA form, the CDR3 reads TGTGCCACCAGAGGGACGTTGGGCACCGGGGAGCTGTTTTTT. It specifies CATRGTLGTGELFF.

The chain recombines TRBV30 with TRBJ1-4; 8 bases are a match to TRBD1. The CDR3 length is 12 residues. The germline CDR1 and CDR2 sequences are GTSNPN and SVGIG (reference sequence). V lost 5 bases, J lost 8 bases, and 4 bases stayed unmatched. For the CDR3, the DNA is TGTGCCTGGGACAGGGGAAGGGAAAAACTGTTTTTT. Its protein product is CAWDRGREKLFF.